This T cell receptor (beta chain) came from a study of T cells in Graves' hyperthyroidism and ophthalmopathy. Researchers amplified the TCR beta CDR3 regions from RNA transcripts. The HTBI primer set served for first-round RT-PCR of the TCR CDR3. TCRdb used MiXCR to reprocess the multiplex PCR reads, holding one entry per CDR3 protein. Of roughly 160,000 distinct CDR3 sequences listed, over 7.5% are singletons. Trimming pared 1 base from V and 5 bases from J, leaving 11 bases between. Germline values: CDR1 LNHDA, CDR2 SQIVND (reference sequence). This CDR3 is built from 14 residues. This TCR was recovered from a young woman with Graves' hyperthyroidism that later progressed to Graves' ophthalmopathy. This rearrangement joins TRBV19 to TRBJ2-5; D not resolved. Source material: blood. The CDR3 coding sequence is TGTGCCAGTAGTATAGGGCACTTTTGGGAGACCCAGTACTTC. Residues: CASSIGHFWETQYF.